The 4 T cell receptor beta chains reported below all come from one sample, sequenced in a study of T cell responses to AZD1222 COVID-19 vaccine. TCRdb keeps only in-frame clones here, not all; method: immunoSEQ multiplex PCR. The table records some 190,000 clones, less than 95% of them present only once. Sequenced here: peripheral blood, sampled 28 days after the second dose of the MenACWY control vaccine. The source is an adult who received the MenACWY meningococcal vaccine as a control.

The V gene is TRBV20-1, the J gene TRBJ2-2, with unresolved D. CDR1 DFQATT and CDR2 SNEGSKA come from the germline V gene (reference sequence). The CDR3 is made up of 13 amino acids. V lost 3 bases, J lost 6 bases, and 11 bases lay in between. The CDR3: CSASPVFPGELFF. The CDR3 coding sequence is TGCAGTGCTAGTCCCGTTTTCCCCGGGGAGCTGTTTTTT.

The chain has TRBV21-1 and TRBJ1-1. TRBV21-1 is classified as a pseudogene. The CDR3 loop spans 15 amino acids. CDR3 DNA sequence: TGTGCCAGCAGGGAGGTCCTCAGGGTGGACACTGAAGCTTTCTTT. The encoded protein is CASREVLRVDTEAFF.

The J gene is TRBJ2-2, the V gene TRBV7-8; D remains ambiguous. The germline V gene encodes CDR1 SGHVS and CDR2 FQNEAQ. Between the trimmed V and J ends, which lost 3 bases and 3 bases, there was a span of 11 bases. The CDR3 loop spans 15 amino acids. This CDR3 is CASSFPDGDTGELFF. The CDR3 DNA follows: TGTGCCAGCAGCTTCCCGGACGGTGACACCGGGGAGCTGTTTTTT.

V usage is TRBV18 and J usage is TRBJ1-1; D gene unclear. The V end lost 6 bases, the J end lost 1 base, and 9 bases lay between the germline ends. The V gene's germline CDR1 is KGHSH and CDR2 LQKENI. This CDR3 has 13 residues. CDR3 nucleotide sequence: TGTGCCAGCTCGCGAAAACAGAACACTGAAGCTTTCTTT. As protein: CASSRKQNTEAFF.